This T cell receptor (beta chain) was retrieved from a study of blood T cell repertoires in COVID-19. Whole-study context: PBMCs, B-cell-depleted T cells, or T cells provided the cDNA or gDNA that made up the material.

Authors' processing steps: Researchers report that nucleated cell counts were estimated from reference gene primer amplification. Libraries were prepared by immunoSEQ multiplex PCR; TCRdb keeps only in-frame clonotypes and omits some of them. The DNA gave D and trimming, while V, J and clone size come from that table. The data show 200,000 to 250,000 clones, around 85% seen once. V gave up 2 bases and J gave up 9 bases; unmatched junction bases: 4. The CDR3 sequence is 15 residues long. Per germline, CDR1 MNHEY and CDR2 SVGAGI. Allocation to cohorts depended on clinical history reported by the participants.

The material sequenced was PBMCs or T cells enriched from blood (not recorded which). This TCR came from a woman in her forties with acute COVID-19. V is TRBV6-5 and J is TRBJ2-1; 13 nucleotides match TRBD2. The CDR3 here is CASSYTSGRAGEQFF. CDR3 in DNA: TGTGCCAGCAGTTACACTAGCGGGAGGGCCGGTGAGCAGTTCTTC.